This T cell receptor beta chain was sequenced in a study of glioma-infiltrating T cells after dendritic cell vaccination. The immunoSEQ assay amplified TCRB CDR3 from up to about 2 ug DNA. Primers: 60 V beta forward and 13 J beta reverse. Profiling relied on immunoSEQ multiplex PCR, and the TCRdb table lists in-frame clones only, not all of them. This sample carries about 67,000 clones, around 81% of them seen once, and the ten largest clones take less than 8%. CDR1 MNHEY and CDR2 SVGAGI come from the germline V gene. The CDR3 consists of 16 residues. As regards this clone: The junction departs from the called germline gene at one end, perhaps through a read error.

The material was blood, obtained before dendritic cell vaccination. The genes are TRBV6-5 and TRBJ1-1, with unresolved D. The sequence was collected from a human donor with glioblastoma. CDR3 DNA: TGTGCCGGCAGTTACTCGGTCGCAGATCAGAACACTGAAGCTTTCTTT. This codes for CAGSYSVADQNTEAFF.